Below, 5 T cell receptor beta chains from the same sample are listed, as sequenced in a study of cytomegalovirus exposure and HLA in healthy donors. Researchers ran the PCR with 60 Vbeta and 13 Jbeta primers. Libraries were prepared by immunoSEQ multiplex PCR; TCRdb keeps only in-frame clonotypes and omits some of them. The repertoire holds around 220,000 clones, with about 80% as singletons. The sequenced sample consisted of PBMCs. Receptors originate from a man aged 40-50 years in good health and CMV-seronegative.

This chain connects TRBV28 to TRBJ2-7; D might be TRBD2 (6 bases). Trimming removed 3 bases at V and 0 bases at J, with 12 bases between. CDR3 size: 15 residues. Germline V lookup: CDR1 MDHEN, CDR2 SYDVKM. CDR3 residues: CASSFLAPTSYEQYF. For the CDR3, the DNA is TGTGCCAGCAGTTTTCTAGCGCCGACCTCCTACGAGCAGTACTTC.

V gene TRBV30 combines with J gene TRBJ1-3; TRBD1 aligns across 7 bases. V shed 2 bases, J shed 2 bases, and the junction held 3 bases outside the gene matches. CDR1 and CDR2 from the germline V gene are GTSNPN and SVGIG (reference sequence). The CDR3 loop spans 14 amino acids. CDR3 sequence reads: CAWSTGAAGNTIYF. The CDR3 coding sequence is TGTGCCTGGAGTACAGGGGCGGCTGGAAACACCATATATTTT.

The genes are TRBV5-6 and TRBJ2-5; D is possibly TRBD1 (6 bases). This CDR3 spans 14 amino acids. CDR1 is SGHDT and CDR2 is YYEEEE in the germline V gene. Trimming took off 2 bases at V and 2 bases at J, with 10 bases between the two ends. The CDR3, as DNA: TGTGCCAGCAGCTTATCAGGGGTACAAGAGACCCAGTACTTC. Translation gives CASSLSGVQETQYF.

The rearrangement links TRBV23-1 to TRBJ2-5; 11 positions agree with TRBD1. TRBV23-1 is designated an ORF whose function remains uncertain. J lost 11 bases, V lost 7 bases, and 15 bases had no gene match. The CDR3 is 15 residues long. The CDR3 reads CASTQRTGGYEEQYF. CDR3 coding DNA: TGCGCCAGCACACAAAGGACAGGGGGCTATGAGGAGCAGTACTTC.

The genes are TRBV12-5 and TRBJ2-3, with unresolved D. This CDR3 is 14 amino acids long. With 3 bases removed from V and 5 bases from J, the gap between germline ends came to 12 bases. The germline V gene encodes CDR1 LGHNT and CDR2 FRNRAP. The CDR3 loop reads CASGLRWQEDTQYF. The DNA of the CDR3 is TGTGCTAGTGGTTTACGCTGGCAAGAAGATACGCAGTATTTT.